This T cell receptor (beta chain) appears in the sequencing data of a study of neoadjuvant anti-PD-1 for oral cavity cancer. Study outcomes and limitations: Higher pretreatment blood Treg/Th17 ratios correlated with higher pretreatment blood and lower post-treatment tumor TCRbeta clonality.

Remarks on this clone: Its target is not known.

The data were produced by immunoSEQ multiplex PCR, yet TCRdb's version contains in-frame clones alone and is incomplete. Here the sample spans around 14,000 clones, about 73% being singletons. Germline assignment: CDR1 SNHLY and CDR2 FYNNEI. This CDR3 region has 13 residues. V was pared by 7 bases and J by 4 bases, with 10 bases between. The time point: after neoadjuvant nivolumab, at surgical resection. The V call is TRBV2, the J call TRBJ2-2; tentative D call: TRBD1 (6 bases). The sequencing used PBMCs, collected after nivolumab (anti-PD-1) treatment. The clonotype comes from a person aged 35 to 85 with oral cavity squamous cell carcinoma. CDR3 DNA: TGTGCCAGCACCGACAGGCCCACCGGGGAGCTGTTTTTT. It yields the protein CASTDRPTGELFF.